This T cell receptor (delta chain) derives from a study of γδ T cells in repeated Plasmodium falciparum infection. Study conclusions and caveats: Malian donors came from one small rural village, predominantly one ethnic group. Compared with Australian children, Malian Vdelta2-negative repertoires seemed more clonal, less diverse, less shared. Many TCRgamma sequences overlapped between individuals in stable Vgamma9/Vdelta2+ repertoires. Repeated controlled infections reportedly drove waves of new clonotype selection in Vdelta2-negative, mostly Vdelta1+, gammadelta repertoires.

This clone has a count of ten or more. What it binds is not known. The protein TCRdb gives is from a much larger clone and does not agree with this DNA's translation at residue 12, likely a read error; the protein shown here comes from the DNA. The V end was cut by 1 base, the J end by 8 bases, with 29 bases between. The CDR3 spans 17 residues. CDR1 is TVYSNPD, CDR2 GDNSRS, per germline (reference sequence). TCRdb fed the multiplex PCR reads into CATT to redo clone calling. This sample carries tens of thousands of delta-chain clones, about 1.5% of them seen once, and the ten largest clones take over 6.5%. Vgamma9/Vdelta2+ and Vdelta2-negative gammadelta T cells were flow-sorted from PBMC for bulk sequencing.

The chain has TRDV3 and TRDJ1, with D possibly matching TRDD2 (6 bases). The material sequenced was gamma-delta T cells from blood. This clonotype originated in a pool of human donors (malaria-infected and uninfected, not separated). CDR3 residues: CAFKNSYVGVLNGKLIF. For the CDR3, the DNA is TGTGCCTTTAAGAACTCCTACGTTGGGGTACTAAACGGGAAACTCATCTTT.